These 25 T cell receptor beta chains were sequenced from one sample in a study of regulatory T cells in long-lasting Graves disease. Regarding time point: newly diagnosed GD, antithyroid drugs for less than 3 months. PBMC-derived RNA was used for the TCR library. The TCR beta library used iRepertoire HTBI primers with Arm-PCR amplification of CDR3. TCRdb re-derived calls from the multiplex PCR reads in MiXCR, one entry per CDR3 protein. Of about 430,000 distinct CDR3 sequences listed, about 15% are singletons. A further study also used this sample, focusing on T cells in Graves' hyperthyroidism and ophthalmopathy.

Sequenced here: peripheral blood mononuclear cells (PBMCs), sampled at new diagnosis, from a patient treated with antithyroid drugs. These receptors were obtained from a woman in her forties with Graves disease.

This clonotype occurred many times. The chain links TRBV18 to TRBJ2-3, with D hard to call. This CDR3 has 14 residues. With 2 bases removed from V and 1 base from J, the gap between germline ends came to 7 bases. The germline V gene encodes CDR1 KGHSH and CDR2 LQKENI. The CDR3 loop reads CASSPRDGTDTQYF. The CDR3 DNA follows: TGTGCCAGCTCACCAAGGGATGGCACAGATACGCAGTATTTT.

This clonotype was observed at least ten times. V is TRBV13 and J is TRBJ2-1; the match to TRBD2 covers 14 bases. V was clipped by 4 bases and J by 14 bases; unmatched bases: 4. CDR1 is PRHDT, CDR2 FYEKMQ, per germline (reference sequence). The length of the CDR3 is 13 residues. Here the CDR3 DNA reads TGTGCCAGCAGCTCCCGGACTAGCGGGAGGAAGTTCTTC. This sequence encodes CASSSRTSGRKFF.

The V and J genes are TRBV20-1 and TRBJ2-7; 8 bases are shared with TRBD2. Germline V lookup: CDR1 DFQATT, CDR2 SNEGSKA (reference sequence). This CDR3 has 15 amino acids. V lost 0 bases to trimming and J lost 0 bases; unmatched junction nucleotides: 4. The CDR3 DNA follows: TGCAGTGCTAGAGATGCTAGCGGGTCCTCCTACGAGCAGTACTTC. Protein product: CSARDASGSSYEQYF.

At least ten counts were recorded for this clonotype. The chain links TRBV6-1 to TRBJ2-7; 8 bases fit TRBD1. The CDR3 is 15 residues long. From germline, CDR1 is MNHNS and CDR2 SASEGT. The junction had 9 bases not matched to a gene; V was cut back by 7 bases and J by 1 base. DNA of the CDR3: TGTGCCAGCAACCGACCTCGGACAGGGTCCTACGAGCAGTACTTC. Encoded protein: CASNRPRTGSYEQYF.

This clonotype has at least ten counts. In nucleotides, the CDR3 is TGTGCCAGCAGTCTTTCAAGGTTTTATGGCTACACCTTC. This sequence encodes CASSLSRFYGYTF. The V call is TRBV28, the J call TRBJ1-2; no clear D gene. This CDR3 has 13 residues. Trimming cost V 5 bases and J 5 bases, with 12 bases left between them. CDR1 and CDR2 from the germline V gene are MDHEN and SYDVKM.

This clonotype was seen a handful of times. This rearrangement joins TRBV9 to TRBJ2-1; 8 positions agree with TRBD2. The CDR3 runs 15 residues. In germline, CDR1 is SGDLS, CDR2 YYNGEE. The trim removed 2 bases at V and 5 bases at J, leaving 6 bases unmatched. CDR3: CASSVSGGGNNEQFF. For the CDR3, the DNA is TGTGCCAGCAGCGTGTCGGGGGGGGGAAACAATGAGCAGTTCTTC.

The chain is built from TRBV24-1 and TRBJ2-2; 9 bases are shared with TRBD1. Unmatched junction bases numbered 10, after V lost 5 bases and J lost 1 base. CDR3 length: 18 residues. Germline V CDR1 and CDR2: KGHDR, SFDVKD. CDR3 residues: CATSVRTGDPKNTGELFF. CDR3 DNA: TGTGCCACCAGTGTCCGGACAGGGGACCCCAAGAACACCGGGGAGCTGTTTTTT.

This clonotype was detected a few times. The chain joins TRBV28 to TRBJ2-7; TRBD1 matches 8 bases. Losses at the gene ends were 3 bases for V and 3 bases for J; bases not matched to a gene: 10. CDR1 and CDR2 from the germline V gene are MDHEN and SYDVKM. The CDR3 contains 16 residues. The CDR3 DNA follows: TGTGCCAGCAGTTTCAAACCCGGGACAGGTTACTACGAGCAGTACTTC. It is translated as CASSFKPGTGYYEQYF.

The chain is built from TRBV18 and TRBJ2-1; 7 bases line up with TRBD2. V shed 5 bases and J 8 bases; nucleotides not matched to a gene: 6. Looked up from germline, CDR1 is KGHSH and CDR2 is LQKENI. The CDR3 length is 13 residues. Written as DNA, the CDR3 is TGTGCCAGCTCAAGGACTAGAGTAGATGAGCAGTTCTTC. As protein: CASSRTRVDEQFF.

This clonotype was observed at least ten times. The CDR3 DNA follows: TGTGCCAGCAGTCGGGGCAGCATTTACGAGCAGTACTTC. It yields the protein CASSRGSIYEQYF. The chain combines TRBV27 with TRBJ2-7, with D perhaps assigned TRBD1 or TRBD2 (5 bases each). Trimming stripped 5 bases from V and 4 bases from J, with 12 bases between. The CDR3 extends over 13 amino acids. Germline CDR1 MNHEY, CDR2 SMNVEV (reference sequence).

A few counts support this clonotype. This chain links TRBV6-1 with TRBJ2-7, with TRBD2 identical over 15 bases. There are 16 residues in the CDR3. Germline trimming cut 5 bases from V and 4 bases from J; bases unmatched to any gene: 6. Germline lookup yields CDR1 MNHNS and CDR2 SASEGT. The CDR3 protein is CASSTRTSGRAYEQYF. Written as DNA, the CDR3 is TGTGCCAGCAGTACAAGGACTAGCGGGAGGGCATACGAGCAGTACTTC.

Ten or more counts support this clonotype. J is TRBJ2-1 and V is TRBV11-2; 12 bases match TRBD2. This CDR3 contains 17 residues. CDR1 is SGHAT, CDR2 FQNNGV, per germline. With V trimmed by 5 bases and J by 2 bases, 7 bases remained unmatched. CDR3 amino acids: CASSPPGLAGPYNEQFF. For the CDR3, the DNA is TGTGCCAGCAGCCCTCCGGGACTAGCGGGCCCCTACAATGAGCAGTTCTTC.

J is TRBJ2-3 and V is TRBV10-2; no clear D. V lost 0 bases and J lost 5, with 12 bases in between. The CDR3 is made up of 15 amino acids. The germline gives CDR1 WSHSY, CDR2 SAAADI. The CDR3 nucleotides read TGCGCCAGCAGTGAGTCGAACCCAGGCAAAGATACGCAGTATTTT. Its translation: CASSESNPGKDTQYF.

This clonotype showed up many times. The chain employs TRBV7-2 and TRBJ1-1, with D maybe TRBD1 (6 bases). CDR1 is SGHTA and CDR2 is FQGNSA in the germline V gene. This CDR3 is built from 14 residues. V lost 1 base and J lost 8, with 14 bases in between. The CDR3 nucleotides read TGTGCCAGCAGCTTAGTAGATGAACAGGGCGAAGCTTTCTTT. Translating it yields CASSLVDEQGEAFF.

This clonotype was observed at least ten times. Here the CDR3 reads CASSSFDGPNTEAFF. In DNA, the CDR3 is TGTGCCAGCAGCTCTTTTGACGGACCGAACACTGAAGCTTTCTTT. This sequence joins TRBV5-5 and TRBJ1-1; no reliable D call. The CDR3 totals 15 residues. Germline assignment: CDR1 SGHKS and CDR2 YYEKEE (reference sequence). Trimming shortened V by 3 bases and J by 1 base, and 13 bases separated the two germline ends.

The table lists this clonotype with many counts. The chain employs TRBV12-3 or TRBV12-4 and TRBJ2-1, with a tentative D call TRBD2 (5 bases). Deletions cut 5 bases from V and 6 bases from J, with 11 bases between. CDR3 length equals 13 residues. The CDR3 loop is CASSVTSSNEQFF. As DNA, the CDR3 is TGTGCCAGCAGTGTTACTAGTTCCAATGAGCAGTTCTTC.

The table lists this clonotype with a few counts. The V and J genes are TRBV6-5 and TRBJ2-7; 8 nucleotides align to TRBD1. The CDR3 is made up of 17 amino acids. Looked up from germline, CDR1 is MNHEY and CDR2 is SVGAGI. The trim removed 2 bases at V and 9 bases at J, leaving 18 bases unmatched. The CDR3 loop is CASSYTETAGQGIRQYF. DNA for the CDR3: TGTGCCAGCAGTTACACAGAGACCGCCGGACAGGGTATTCGGCAGTACTTC.

This clonotype was seen ten or more times. This chain joins TRBV27 and TRBJ2-3; TRBD2 matches 9 bases. The CDR3 covers 17 residues. Germline-derived CDR1 and CDR2 are MNHEY and SMNVEV (reference sequence). J lost 4 bases, V lost 6 bases, and 14 bases had no gene match. This CDR3 reads CASSPSPGAGGADTQYF. CDR3 coding DNA: TGTGCCAGCAGCCCATCCCCCGGGGCGGGGGGGGCAGATACGCAGTATTTT.

J is TRBJ2-2 and V is TRBV4-3, with a tentative D call TRBD2 (5 bases). V lost 0 bases and J 7 bases, leaving 12 bases between the germline ends. Per germline, CDR1 LGHNA and CDR2 YSLEER. The CDR3 sequence is 15 residues long. CDR3 nucleotides: TGCGCCAGCAGCCAAGAAGGAGACCGGGACGGGGAGCTGTTTTTT. Amino acid sequence: CASSQEGDRDGELFF.

This clonotype was counted a single time. The rearrangement links TRBV3-1 to TRBJ1-5; D is perhaps TRBD1 (5 bases). The CDR3 loop spans 12 amino acids. Trimming cost V 6 bases and J 7 bases, with 10 bases left between them. The germline CDR1 and CDR2 sequences are LGHDT and YNNKEL (reference sequence). The CDR3 is CASRGGGQPQHF. The DNA of the CDR3 is TGTGCCAGCAGAGGCGGGGGGCAGCCCCAGCATTTT.

This clonotype occurred many times. The CDR3 is CASSLASTSDEQFF. For the CDR3, the DNA is TGTGCCAGCAGTTTAGCTTCGACTAGCGATGAGCAGTTCTTC. The chain recombines TRBV12-3 or TRBV12-4 with TRBJ2-3; the match to TRBD2 covers 8 bases. The tail of the sequence fits TRBJ2-1 better, so the J call may be wrong. The CDR3 covers 14 residues.

This clonotype was detected ten times or more. CDR3 nucleotide sequence: TGTGCCAGCAGCTCCTCCCGGTTTGGGGGGGGGCAAGAGACCCAGTACTTC. This encodes CASSSSRFGGGQETQYF. The J gene is TRBJ2-5, the V gene TRBV7-8; TRBD2 aligns across 7 bases. The germline V gene encodes CDR1 SGHVS and CDR2 FQNEAQ. The CDR3 loop spans 17 amino acids. Unmatched junction bases numbered 13, after V lost 4 bases and J lost 2 bases.

This clonotype showed up just a few times. J is TRBJ2-1 and V is TRBV20-1; 9 nucleotides align to TRBD2. V was clipped by 0 bases and J by 6 bases; unmatched bases: 6. The CDR3 is 15 residues long. CDR1 DFQATT and CDR2 SNEGSKA come from the germline V gene (reference sequence). The DNA of the CDR3 is TGCAGTGCTAGAGATGGGACTAGCAATGTCAATGAGCAGTTCTTC. It codes for CSARDGTSNVNEQFF.

This clonotype was seen a few times. The gene calls are TRBV25-1 and TRBJ1-5; D not resolved. Germline V gene sequence: CDR1 MGHDK, CDR2 SYGVNS. Trimming shortened V by 3 bases and J by 4 bases, and 10 bases separated the two germline ends. The CDR3 is made up of 14 amino acids. The CDR3 protein is CASSDLTTNQPQHF. The CDR3, as DNA: TGTGCCAGCAGTGATTTGACAACGAATCAGCCCCAGCATTTT.

This rearrangement joins TRBV6-1 to TRBJ2-1, with TRBD2 identical over 7 bases. Germline loops: CDR1 MNHNS, CDR2 SASEGT. There are 13 residues in the CDR3. The V segment lost 11 bases and the J segment 4 bases; nucleotides outside the gene matches: 8. In DNA, the CDR3 is TGTGCCTCTAGGGAGGGGTGGTACAATGAGCAGTTCTTC. This codes for CASREGWYNEQFF.